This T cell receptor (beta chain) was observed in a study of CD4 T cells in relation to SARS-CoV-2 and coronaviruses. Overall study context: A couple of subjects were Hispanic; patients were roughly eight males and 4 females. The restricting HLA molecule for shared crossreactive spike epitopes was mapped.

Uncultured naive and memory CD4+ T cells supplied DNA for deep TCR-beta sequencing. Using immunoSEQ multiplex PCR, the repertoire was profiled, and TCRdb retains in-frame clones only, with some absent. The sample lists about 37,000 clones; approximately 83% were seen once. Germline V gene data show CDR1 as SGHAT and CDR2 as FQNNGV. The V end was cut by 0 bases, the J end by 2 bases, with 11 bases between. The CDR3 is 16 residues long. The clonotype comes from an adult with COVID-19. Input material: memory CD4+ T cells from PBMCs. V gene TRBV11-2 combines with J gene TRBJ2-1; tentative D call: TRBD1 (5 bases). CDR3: CASSLDVTATYNEQFF. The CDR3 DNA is TGTGCCAGCAGCTTAGACGTGACAGCGACCTACAATGAGCAGTTCTTC.